These T cell receptor beta chains were read from a single sample in a study of CD8+ T cells in alopecia areata. The table came from immunoSEQ multiplex PCR; TCRdb's copy has only in-frame clones and leaves some out. The table lists around 250,000 clones, about 68% of them singletons. The starting material was CD4+ T cells sorted from blood, obtained at week 0. These receptors all stem from a human donor with alopecia areata. Both conserved end residues are part of each CDR3. D genes are given only for firm matches. Clone size is shown for a subset of rows, as once, few, many or a class of expanded clone.

TRBV9,.,15,few,TRBJ2-6,TGTGCCAGCAGTCGACGTTCGGCTGGGGCCAACGTCCTGACTTTC,CASSRRSAGANVLTF
TRBV4-1,.,16,.,TRBJ2-3,TGCGCCAGCAGCCAAGGAATGCGTAGTAGCACAGATACGCAGTATTTT,CASSQGMRSSTDTQYF
TRBV29-1,.,11,.,TRBJ1-1,TGCAGCGTTAACAGGGTCCGAGAAGCTTTCTTT,CSVNRVREAFF
TRBV29-1,TRBD1,14,.,TRBJ2-5,TGCAGCGTTGACTCTGGACAGGGGGCCGAGACCCAGTACTTC,CSVDSGQGAETQYF
TRBV30,.,12,.,TRBJ2-3,TGTGCCTGGAGCTTGGGCACAGATACGCAGTATTTT,CAWSLGTDTQYF
TRBV10-3,TRBD1,17,.,TRBJ2-7,TGTGCCATCAGTGAGGCGCGCCCGGGACAGGGGCCCTACGAGCAGTACTTC,CAISEARPGQGPYEQYF
TRBV14,.,18,.,TRBJ2-7,TGTGCCAGCAGCCAAGCCTGGGATCAGGGTTTGCGGTCCTACGAGCAGTACTTC,CASSQAWDQGLRSYEQYF
TRBV6-5,TRBD1,14,few,TRBJ2-4,TGTGCCAGCAGTTACTCGCCCAGGGGGAACATTCAGTACTTC,CASSYSPRGNIQYF
TRBV13,.,16,.,TRBJ1-6,TGTGCCAGCAGCCCTTGGGCAGGGAGATTTTTGTCACCCCTCCACTTT,CASSPWAGRFLSPLHF
TRBV2,.,12,.,TRBJ2-3,TGTGCCAGCATAGGAGGAACAGATACGCAGTATTTT,CASIGGTDTQYF
TRBV6-5,TRBD2,16,.,TRBJ2-1,TGTGCCAGCAGTTACTCGGCTAGCGGGGGTACTAATGAGCAGTTCTTC,CASSYSASGGTNEQFF
TRBV30,.,13,few,TRBJ2-7,TGTGCCTGGAGTGCTCGGCTCGTCTACGAGCAGTACTTC,CAWSARLVYEQYF
TRBV29-1,TRBD1,14,.,TRBJ1-1,TGCAGCTCCAAAAACAGGGGAACCAACACTGAAGCTTTCTTT,CSSKNRGTNTEAFF
TRBV7-2,.,14,.,TRBJ2-7,TGTGCCAGCAGTCCCCTAGTCGGGTCCTACGAGCAGTACTTC,CASSPLVGSYEQYF
TRBV7-9,TRBD1,13,.,TRBJ2-1,TGTGCCAGCAGCTTATTCCGACAGGGGTCCCCGTTCTTC,CASSLFRQGSPFF
TRBV7-2,.,14,many,TRBJ2-1,TGTGCCAGCAGCTTAAGTAGGACGAACAATGAGCAGTTCTTC,CASSLSRTNNEQFF
TRBV29-1,.,13,.,TRBJ1-5,TGCAGCGTTCGGGGGGCCAGCAATCAGCCCCAGCATTTT,CSVRGASNQPQHF
TRBV30,.,14,.,TRBJ1-1,TGTGCCTGGAGTTTGGAGGGGAGGGGACCCGAAGCTTTCTTT,CAWSLEGRGPEAFF
TRBV5-1,TRBD1,14,.,TRBJ1-5,TGCGCCAGCAGCTCCGGACAGGGGAATCAGCCCCAGCATTTT,CASSSGQGNQPQHF
TRBV19,.,13,.,TRBJ2-1,TGTGCCAGCGGGACTGAATCCTACAATGAGCAGTTCTTC,CASGTESYNEQFF
TRBV30,TRBD2,14,.,TRBJ2-1,TGTGCCACCCTCCTAGCGGGGGTCAACAATGAGCAGTTCTTC,CATLLAGVNNEQFF